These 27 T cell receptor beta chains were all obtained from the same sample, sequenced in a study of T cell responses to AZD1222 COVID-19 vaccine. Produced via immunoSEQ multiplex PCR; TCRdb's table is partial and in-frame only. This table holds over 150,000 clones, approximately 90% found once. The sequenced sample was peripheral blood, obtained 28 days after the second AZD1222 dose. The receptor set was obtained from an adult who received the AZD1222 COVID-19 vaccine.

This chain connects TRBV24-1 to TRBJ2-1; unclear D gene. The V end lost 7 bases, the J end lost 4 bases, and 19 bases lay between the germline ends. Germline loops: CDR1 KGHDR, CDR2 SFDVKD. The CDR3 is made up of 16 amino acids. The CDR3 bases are TGTGCCACCAGGGCGGTCGAGACCGTTAATTACAATGAGCAGTTCTTC. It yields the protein CATRAVETVNYNEQFF.

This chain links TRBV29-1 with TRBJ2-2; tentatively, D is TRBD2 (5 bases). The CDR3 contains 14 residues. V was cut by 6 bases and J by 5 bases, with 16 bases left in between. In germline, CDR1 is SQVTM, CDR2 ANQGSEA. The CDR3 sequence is CSVAFAGVTGELFF. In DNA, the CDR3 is TGCAGCGTAGCCTTCGCGGGTGTTACCGGGGAGCTGTTTTTT.

Written as DNA, the CDR3 is TGTGCCAGCAGTACGACAATCGGGTCGGGCGAAAAACTGTTTTTT. This codes for CASSTTIGSGEKLFF. This chain uses TRBV6-6 with TRBJ1-4; D is undetermined. Trimming pared 5 bases from V and 8 bases from J, leaving 18 bases between. CDR1 is MNHNY and CDR2 is SVGAGI in the germline V gene (reference sequence). The CDR3 consists of 15 residues.

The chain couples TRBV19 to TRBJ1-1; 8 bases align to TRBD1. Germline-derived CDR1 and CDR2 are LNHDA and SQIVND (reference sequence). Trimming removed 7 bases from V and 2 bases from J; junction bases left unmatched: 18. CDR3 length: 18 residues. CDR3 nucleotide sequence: TGTGCCAGTAAGGTGGGAGGTAACCGAGGACAGGGAAACACTGAAGCTTTCTTT. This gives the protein CASKVGGNRGQGNTEAFF.

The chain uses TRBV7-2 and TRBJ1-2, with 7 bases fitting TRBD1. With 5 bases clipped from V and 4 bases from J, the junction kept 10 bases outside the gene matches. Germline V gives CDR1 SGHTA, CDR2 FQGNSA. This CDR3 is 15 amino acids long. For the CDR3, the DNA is TGTGCCAGCAGCAAAGGACAGGCGGACCTCTATGGCTACACCTTC. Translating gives CASSKGQADLYGYTF.

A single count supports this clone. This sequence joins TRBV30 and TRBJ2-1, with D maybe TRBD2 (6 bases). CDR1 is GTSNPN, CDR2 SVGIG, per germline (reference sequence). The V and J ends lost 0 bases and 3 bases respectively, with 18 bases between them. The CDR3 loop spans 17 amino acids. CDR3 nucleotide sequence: TGTGCCTGGAGTGTAGGTTGGGGGGTTCTTGTCTACAATGAGCAGTTCTTC. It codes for CAWSVGWGVLVYNEQFF.

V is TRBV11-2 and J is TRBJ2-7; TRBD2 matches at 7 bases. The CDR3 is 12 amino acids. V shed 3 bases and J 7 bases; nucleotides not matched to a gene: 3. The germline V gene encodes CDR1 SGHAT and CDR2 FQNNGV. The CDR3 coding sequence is TGTGCCAGCAGCTTGACTAGCATAGAGCAGTACTTC. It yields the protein CASSLTSIEQYF.

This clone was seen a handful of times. This chain's CDR3 is CASANRGRDEQYF. The CDR3 nucleotides read TGTGCCAGCGCCAACAGGGGGCGCGACGAGCAGTACTTC. This chain connects TRBV3-1 (or the pseudogene TRBV3-2) to TRBJ2-7; 9 bases are a match to TRBD1. V was pared by 8 bases and J by 5 bases, with 7 bases of the junction left unmatched. Germline V gives CDR1 LGHDT, CDR2 YNNKEL (reference sequence). CDR3 length: 13 residues.

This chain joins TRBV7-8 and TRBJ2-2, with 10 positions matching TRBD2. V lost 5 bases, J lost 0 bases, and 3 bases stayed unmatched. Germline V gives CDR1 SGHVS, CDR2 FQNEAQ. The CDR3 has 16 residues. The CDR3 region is CASSVGLAANTGELFF. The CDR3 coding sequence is TGTGCCAGCAGCGTAGGACTAGCGGCGAACACCGGGGAGCTGTTTTTT.

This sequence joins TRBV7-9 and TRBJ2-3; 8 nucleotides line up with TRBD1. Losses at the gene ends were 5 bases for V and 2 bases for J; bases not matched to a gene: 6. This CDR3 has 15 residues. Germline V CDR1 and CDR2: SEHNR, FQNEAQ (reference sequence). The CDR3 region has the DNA TGTGCCAGCAGCGACAGGGGAGATAACACAGATACGCAGTATTTT. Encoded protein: CASSDRGDNTDTQYF.

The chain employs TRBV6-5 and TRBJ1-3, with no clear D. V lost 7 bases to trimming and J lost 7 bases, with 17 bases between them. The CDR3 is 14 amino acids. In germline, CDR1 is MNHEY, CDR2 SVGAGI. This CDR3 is CASIPWEGLNTIYF. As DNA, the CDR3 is TGTGCCAGCATTCCGTGGGAGGGTCTCAACACCATATATTTT.

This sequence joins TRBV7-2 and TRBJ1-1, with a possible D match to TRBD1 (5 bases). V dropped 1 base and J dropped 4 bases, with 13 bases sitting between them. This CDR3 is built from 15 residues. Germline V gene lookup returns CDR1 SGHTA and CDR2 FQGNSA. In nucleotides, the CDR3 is TGTGCCAGCAGCTTAGTAACGGGGACCGGCACTGAAGCTTTCTTT. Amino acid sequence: CASSLVTGTGTEAFF.

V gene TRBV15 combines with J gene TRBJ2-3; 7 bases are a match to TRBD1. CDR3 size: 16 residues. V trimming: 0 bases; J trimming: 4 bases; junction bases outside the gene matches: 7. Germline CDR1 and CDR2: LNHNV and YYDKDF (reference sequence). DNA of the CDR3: TGTGCCACCAGCAGAGATTTGGGTCAGGGGGCAGATACGCAGTATTTT. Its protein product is CATSRDLGQGADTQYF.

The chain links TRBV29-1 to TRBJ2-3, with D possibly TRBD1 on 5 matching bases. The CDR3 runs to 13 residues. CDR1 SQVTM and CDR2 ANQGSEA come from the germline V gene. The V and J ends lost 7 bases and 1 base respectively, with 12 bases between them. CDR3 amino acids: CSAREGGTDTQYF. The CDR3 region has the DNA TGCAGCGCCAGGGAAGGGGGCACAGATACGCAGTATTTT.

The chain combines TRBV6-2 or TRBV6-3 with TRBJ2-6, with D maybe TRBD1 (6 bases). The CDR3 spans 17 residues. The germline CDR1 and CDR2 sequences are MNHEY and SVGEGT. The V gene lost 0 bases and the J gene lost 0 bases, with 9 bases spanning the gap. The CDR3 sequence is CASSYSSRGSGANVLTF. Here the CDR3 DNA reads TGTGCCAGCAGTTACTCGAGCAGGGGCTCTGGGGCCAACGTCCTGACTTTC.

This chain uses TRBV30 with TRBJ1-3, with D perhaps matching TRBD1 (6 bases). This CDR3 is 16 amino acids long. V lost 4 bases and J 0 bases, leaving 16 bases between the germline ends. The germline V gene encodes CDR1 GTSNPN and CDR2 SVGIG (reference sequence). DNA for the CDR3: TGTGCCTGGACCATGACCCAGGGGATCTCTGGAAACACCATATATTTT. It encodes CAWTMTQGISGNTIYF.

The CDR3 DNA reads TGTGCCAGCAGCTTTAGTTGGGGGATTTCCTACAATGAGCAGTTCTTC. It is translated as CASSFSWGISYNEQFF. The V and J genes are TRBV7-8 and TRBJ2-1; D assignment may be TRBD1 or TRBD2 (5 bases each). Germline-derived CDR1 and CDR2 are SGHVS and FQNEAQ. V was pared by 3 bases and J by 1 base, with 13 bases between. The CDR3 totals 16 residues.

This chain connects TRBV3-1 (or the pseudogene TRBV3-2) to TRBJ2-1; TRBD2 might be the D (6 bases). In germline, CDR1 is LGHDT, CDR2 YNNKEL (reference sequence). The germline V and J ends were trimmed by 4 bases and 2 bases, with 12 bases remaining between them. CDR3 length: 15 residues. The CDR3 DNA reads TGTGCCAGCAGCCCGCAGAAGCGGGCCTACAATGAGCAGTTCTTC. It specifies CASSPQKRAYNEQFF.

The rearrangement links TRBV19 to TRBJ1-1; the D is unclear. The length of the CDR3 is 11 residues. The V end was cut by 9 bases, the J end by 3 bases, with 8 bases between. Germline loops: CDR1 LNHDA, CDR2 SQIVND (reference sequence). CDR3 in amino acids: CASLGDTEAFF. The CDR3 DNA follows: TGTGCCAGCCTCGGGGACACTGAAGCTTTCTTT.

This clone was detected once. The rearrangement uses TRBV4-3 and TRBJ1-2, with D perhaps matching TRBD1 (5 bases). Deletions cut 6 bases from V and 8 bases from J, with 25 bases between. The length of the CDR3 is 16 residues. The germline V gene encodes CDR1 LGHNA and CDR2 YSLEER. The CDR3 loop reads CASRGIKRRDARGYTF. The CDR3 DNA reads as TGCGCCAGCAGGGGAATCAAAAGACGGGACGCGAGAGGCTACACCTTC.

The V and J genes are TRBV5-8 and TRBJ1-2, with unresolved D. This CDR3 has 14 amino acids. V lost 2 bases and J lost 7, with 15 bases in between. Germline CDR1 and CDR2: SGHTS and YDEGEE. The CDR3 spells CASSLSLTWGGYTF. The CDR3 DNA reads TGTGCCAGCAGCTTATCGTTGACTTGGGGTGGCTACACCTTC.

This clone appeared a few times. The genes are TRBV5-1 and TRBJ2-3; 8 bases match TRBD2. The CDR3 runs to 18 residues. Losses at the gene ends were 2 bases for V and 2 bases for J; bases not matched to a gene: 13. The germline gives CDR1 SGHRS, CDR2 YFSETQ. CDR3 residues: CASSFGSGSLYVTDTQYF. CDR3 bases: TGCGCCAGCAGCTTTGGCAGCGGGAGCCTTTATGTCACAGATACGCAGTATTTT. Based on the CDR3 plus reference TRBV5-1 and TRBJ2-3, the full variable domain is KAGVTQTPRYLIKTRGQQVTLSCSPISGHRSVSWYQQTPGQGLQFLFEYFSETQRNKGNFPGRFSGRQFSNSRSEMNVSTLELGDSALYLCASSFGSGSLYVTDTQYFGPGTRLTVL.

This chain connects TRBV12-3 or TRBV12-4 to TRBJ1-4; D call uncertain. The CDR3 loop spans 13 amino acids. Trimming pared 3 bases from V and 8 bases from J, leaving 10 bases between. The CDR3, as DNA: TGTGCCAGCAGTTTTCAGCCGGGAGAAAAACTGTTTTTT. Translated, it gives CASSFQPGEKLFF.

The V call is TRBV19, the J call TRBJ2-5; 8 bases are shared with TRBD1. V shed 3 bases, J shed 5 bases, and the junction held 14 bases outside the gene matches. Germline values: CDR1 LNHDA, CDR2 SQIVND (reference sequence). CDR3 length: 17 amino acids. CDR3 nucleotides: TGTGCCAGTAGTATCATTTATGCGACAGGGGATCCGGAGACCCAGTACTTC. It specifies CASSIIYATGDPETQYF.

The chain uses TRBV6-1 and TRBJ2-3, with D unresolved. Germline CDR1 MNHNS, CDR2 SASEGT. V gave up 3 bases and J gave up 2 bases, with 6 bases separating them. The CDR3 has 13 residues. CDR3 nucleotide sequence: TGTGCCAGCAGTGATGGCCCCACAGATACGCAGTATTTT. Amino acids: CASSDGPTDTQYF.

CDR3 protein: CASSEFWVVNEQYF. CDR3 sequence (DNA): TGTGCCAGCAGTGAATTTTGGGTAGTAAACGAGCAGTACTTC. The chain uses TRBV2 and TRBJ2-7; D is uncertain. The V gene lost 2 bases and the J gene lost 5 bases, with 13 bases spanning the gap. Germline values: CDR1 SNHLY, CDR2 FYNNEI. The CDR3 loop spans 14 amino acids. The variable domain in full, with the rest retrieved from reference TRBV2 and TRBJ2-7, is EPEVTQTPSHQVTQMGQEVILRCVPISNHLYFYWYRQILGQKVEFLVSFYNNEISEKSEIFDDQFSVERPDGSNFTLKIRSTKLEDSAMYFCASSEFWVVNEQYFGPGTRLTVT.

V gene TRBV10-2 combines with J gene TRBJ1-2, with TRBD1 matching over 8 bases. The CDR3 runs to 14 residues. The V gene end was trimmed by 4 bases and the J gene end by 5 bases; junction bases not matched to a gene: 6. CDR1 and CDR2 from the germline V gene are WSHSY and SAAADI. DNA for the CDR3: TGCGCCAGCAGTGGCCAGGGGGCAGGGTATGGCTACACCTTC. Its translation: CASSGQGAGYGYTF.